The clone carrying this T cell receptor (beta chain) came up many times. Its target is not known. The data were taken from a study of T cell repertoires in cytomegalovirus infection. Study details: It was recently identified HLA-C-restricted and well-studied HLA-B-restricted CMV epitopes that the study used. Public TCR beta signature analysis indicated the presence of both CMV infection and matching HLA type.

Each CDR3 protein is one row after TCRdb ran MiXCR on the reads. Found here are 370,000 or so distinct CDR3 sequences, just under 35% of them singletons; the top ten hold roughly 14%. Study conclusions and caveats: Ex vivo, HLA-C-restricted CMV-specific TCR beta clonotypes prevailed over the rest of the response.

The V segment lost 4 bases and the J segment 5 bases; nucleotides outside the gene matches: 1. The CDR3 length is 12 residues. In germline, CDR1 is SGHVS, CDR2 FQNEAQ. The sequencing here drew on cultured PBMCs, taken from culture after CMV antigen stimulation. This chain links TRBV7-8 with TRBJ2-5; 7 bases agree with TRBD1. The clonotype was recovered from a human donor in good health (CMV status not recorded). Some clones in this sample may be carry-over from other donors' samples. CDR3 bases: TGTGCCAGCAGCTCACAGGGGGAGACCCAGTACTTC. Amino acid sequence: CASSSQGETQYF.